The entry below describes one T cell receptor (beta chain). The germline CDR1 and CDR2 sequences are MNHEY and SMNVEV (reference sequence). The CDR3 spans 14 residues. The V gene lost 4 bases and the J gene lost 10 bases, with 14 bases spanning the gap. The authors' processing: Scientists estimated how many nucleated cells there were by amplifying reference gene primers. Sequencing used immunoSEQ multiplex PCR; TCRdb keeps in-frame clones, though not all of them. V, J and clone size are those of that table, while D and trimming were read from the DNA. The profile shows about 240,000 clones, roughly 86% of them singletons. The data stem from a study of blood T cell repertoires in COVID-19. Overall study context: Some COVID-19 samples were acute and others convalescent; all came from the United States, Italy and Spain.

The TCR originated in a man aged 50 or older with acute or convalescent COVID-19. The sequenced sample consisted of peripheral blood. The chain uses TRBV27 and TRBJ1-6; possible D gene TRBD1, 5 bases. Here the CDR3 reads CASSSGLAGSPLHF. The DNA of the CDR3 is TGTGCCAGCAGTTCGGGGCTTGCGGGATCACCCCTCCACTTT.